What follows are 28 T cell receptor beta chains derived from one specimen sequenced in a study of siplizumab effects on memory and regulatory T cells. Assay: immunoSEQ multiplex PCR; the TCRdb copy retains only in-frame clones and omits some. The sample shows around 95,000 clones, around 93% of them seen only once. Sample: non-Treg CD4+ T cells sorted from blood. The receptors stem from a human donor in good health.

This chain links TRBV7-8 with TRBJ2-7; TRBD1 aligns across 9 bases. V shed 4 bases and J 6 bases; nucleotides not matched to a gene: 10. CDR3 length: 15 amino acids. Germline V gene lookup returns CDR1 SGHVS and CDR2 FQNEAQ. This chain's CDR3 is CASSSAGTGQGEQYF. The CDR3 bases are TGTGCCAGCAGCTCAGCCGGGACAGGGCAGGGCGAGCAGTACTTC.

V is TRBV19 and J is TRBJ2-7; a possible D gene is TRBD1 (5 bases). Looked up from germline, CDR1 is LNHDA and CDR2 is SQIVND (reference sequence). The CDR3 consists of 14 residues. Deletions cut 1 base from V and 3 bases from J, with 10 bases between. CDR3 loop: CASSIVGPGYEQYF. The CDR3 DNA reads TGTGCCAGTAGTATAGTGGGGCCTGGCTACGAGCAGTACTTC.

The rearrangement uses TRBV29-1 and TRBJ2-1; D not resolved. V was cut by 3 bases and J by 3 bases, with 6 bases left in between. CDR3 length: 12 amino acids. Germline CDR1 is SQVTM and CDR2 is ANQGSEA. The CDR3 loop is CSVDRIYNEQFF. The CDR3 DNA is TGCAGCGTTGACAGGATCTACAATGAGCAGTTCTTC.

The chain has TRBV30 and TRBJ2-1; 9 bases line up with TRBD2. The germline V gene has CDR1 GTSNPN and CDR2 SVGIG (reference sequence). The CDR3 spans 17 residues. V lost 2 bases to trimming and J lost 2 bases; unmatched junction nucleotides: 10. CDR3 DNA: TGTGCCTGGAGTCCCCTTCTTGCGGGAGGGACCTACAATGAGCAGTTCTTC. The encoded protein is CAWSPLLAGGTYNEQFF.

The CDR3 nucleotides read TGTGCCAGCAGCGTAGGGACCGTCAATGAGCAGTTCTTC. Protein: CASSVGTVNEQFF. The chain employs TRBV9 and TRBJ2-1; no definite D call. Germline V lookup: CDR1 SGDLS, CDR2 YYNGEE. This CDR3 spans 13 amino acids. The V and J ends lost 0 bases and 6 bases respectively, with 7 bases between them.

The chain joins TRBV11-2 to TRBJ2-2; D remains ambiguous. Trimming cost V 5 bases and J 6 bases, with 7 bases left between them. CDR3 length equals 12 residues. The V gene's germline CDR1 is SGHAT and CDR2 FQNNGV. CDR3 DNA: TGTGCCAGCAGCCCTGGGTCCGGGGAGCTGTTTTTT. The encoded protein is CASSPGSGELFF.

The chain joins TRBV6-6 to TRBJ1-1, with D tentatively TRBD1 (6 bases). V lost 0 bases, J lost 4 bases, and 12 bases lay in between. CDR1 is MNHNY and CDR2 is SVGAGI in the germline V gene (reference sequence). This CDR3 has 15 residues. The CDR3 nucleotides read TGTGCCAGCAGTTACTCGGGGTCGGGGGCCACTGAAGCTTTCTTT. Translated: CASSYSGSGATEAFF.

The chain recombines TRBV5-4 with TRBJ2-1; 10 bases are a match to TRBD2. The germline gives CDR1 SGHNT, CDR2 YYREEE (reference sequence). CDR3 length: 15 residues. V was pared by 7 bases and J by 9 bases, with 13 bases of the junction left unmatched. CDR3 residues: CASSQQREGLGEQFF. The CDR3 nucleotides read TGTGCCAGCTCGCAACAGCGGGAGGGCCTAGGTGAGCAGTTCTTC.

The CDR3 loop is CASRSGRFTDTQYF. In nucleotides, the CDR3 is TGTGCCAGCAGAAGCGGGAGGTTCACAGATACGCAGTATTTT. The V gene is TRBV5-6, the J gene TRBJ2-3, with 9 bases aligning to TRBD2. CDR1 is SGHDT, CDR2 YYEEEE, per germline. With 5 bases clipped from V and 2 bases from J, the junction kept 3 bases outside the gene matches. This CDR3 contains 14 residues.

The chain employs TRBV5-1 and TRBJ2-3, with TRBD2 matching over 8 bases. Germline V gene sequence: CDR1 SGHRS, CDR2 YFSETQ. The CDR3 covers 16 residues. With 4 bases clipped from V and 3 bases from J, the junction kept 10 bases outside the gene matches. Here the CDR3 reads CASSPDRAGVTDTQYF. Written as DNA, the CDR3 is TGCGCCAGCAGCCCCGACCGAGCGGGAGTGACAGATACGCAGTATTTT.

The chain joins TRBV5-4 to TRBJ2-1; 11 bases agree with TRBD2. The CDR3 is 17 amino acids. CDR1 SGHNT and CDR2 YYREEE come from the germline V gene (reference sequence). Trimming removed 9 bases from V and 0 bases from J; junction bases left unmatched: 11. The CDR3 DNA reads TGTGCCACCAGTGGAACTAGCGGGAGTGGCTCCTACAATGAGCAGTTCTTC. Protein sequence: CATSGTSGSGSYNEQFF.

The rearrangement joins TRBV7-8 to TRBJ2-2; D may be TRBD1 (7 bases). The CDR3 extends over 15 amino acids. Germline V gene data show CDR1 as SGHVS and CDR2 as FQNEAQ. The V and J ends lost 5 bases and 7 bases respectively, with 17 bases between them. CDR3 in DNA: TGTGCCAGCAGCCCCTGGAGGGGGCAGAACGGGGAGCTGTTTTTT. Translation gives CASSPWRGQNGELFF.

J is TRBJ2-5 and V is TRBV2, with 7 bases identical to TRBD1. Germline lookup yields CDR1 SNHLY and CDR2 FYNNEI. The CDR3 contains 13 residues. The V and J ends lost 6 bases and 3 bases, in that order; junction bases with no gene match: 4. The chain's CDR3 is CASRYGTEETQYF. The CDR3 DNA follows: TGTGCCAGCAGGTACGGGACAGAAGAGACCCAGTACTTC. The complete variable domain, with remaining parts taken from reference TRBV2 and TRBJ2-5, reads EPEVTQTPSHQVTQMGQEVILRCVPISNHLYFYWYRQILGQKVEFLVSFYNNEISEKSEIFDDQFSVERPDGSNFTLKIRSTKLEDSAMYFCASRYGTEETQYFGPGTRLLVL.

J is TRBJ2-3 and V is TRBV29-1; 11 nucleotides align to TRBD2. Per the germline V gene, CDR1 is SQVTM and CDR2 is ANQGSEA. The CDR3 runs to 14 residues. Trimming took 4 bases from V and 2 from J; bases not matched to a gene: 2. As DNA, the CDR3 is TGCAGCGTTGGGACTAGCGGGTTCACAGATACGCAGTATTTT. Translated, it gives CSVGTSGFTDTQYF.

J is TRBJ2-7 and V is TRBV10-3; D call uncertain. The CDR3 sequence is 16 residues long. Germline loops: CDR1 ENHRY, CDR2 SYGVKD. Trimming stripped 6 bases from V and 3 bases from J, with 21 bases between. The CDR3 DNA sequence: TGTGCCATCAGCGTGGGTGTTGCGGATTTTCACTACGAGCAGTACTTC. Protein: CAISVGVADFHYEQYF.

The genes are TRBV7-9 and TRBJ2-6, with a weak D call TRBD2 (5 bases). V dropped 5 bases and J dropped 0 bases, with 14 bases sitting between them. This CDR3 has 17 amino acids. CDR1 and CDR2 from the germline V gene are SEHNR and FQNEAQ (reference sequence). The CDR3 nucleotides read TGTGCCAGCAGCCTCCAAGGTAGCGCCTCTGGGGCCAACGTCCTGACTTTC. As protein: CASSLQGSASGANVLTF.

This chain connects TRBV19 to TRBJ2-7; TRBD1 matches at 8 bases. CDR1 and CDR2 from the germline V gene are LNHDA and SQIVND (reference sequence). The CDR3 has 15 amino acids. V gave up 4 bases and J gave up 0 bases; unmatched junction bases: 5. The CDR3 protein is CASSKGQDASYEQYF. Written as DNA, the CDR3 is TGTGCCAGTAGTAAGGGACAGGACGCCTCCTACGAGCAGTACTTC.

This chain's CDR3 is CASSPPLRGTGSHEQYF. The CDR3, as DNA: TGTGCCAGCTCACCACCGTTAAGGGGGACAGGATCGCACGAGCAGTACTTC. The chain recombines TRBV18 with TRBJ2-7; 8 bases are shared with TRBD1. Losses at the gene ends were 0 bases for V and 5 bases for J; bases not matched to a gene: 12. Germline V gene sequence: CDR1 KGHSH, CDR2 LQKENI. The CDR3 loop spans 17 amino acids.

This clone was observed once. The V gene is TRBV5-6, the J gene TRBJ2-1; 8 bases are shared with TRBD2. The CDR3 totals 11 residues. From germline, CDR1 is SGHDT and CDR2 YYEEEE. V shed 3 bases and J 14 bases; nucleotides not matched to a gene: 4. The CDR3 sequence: CASSSGGAEFF. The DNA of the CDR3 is TGTGCCAGCAGCTCCGGGGGGGCGGAGTTCTTC.

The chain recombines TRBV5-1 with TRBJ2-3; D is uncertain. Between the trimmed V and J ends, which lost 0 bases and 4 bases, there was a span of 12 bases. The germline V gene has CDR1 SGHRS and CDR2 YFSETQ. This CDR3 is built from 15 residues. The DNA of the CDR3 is TGCGCCAGCAGCTTGGCGGGCAGTCCGGCAGATACGCAGTATTTT. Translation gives CASSLAGSPADTQYF.

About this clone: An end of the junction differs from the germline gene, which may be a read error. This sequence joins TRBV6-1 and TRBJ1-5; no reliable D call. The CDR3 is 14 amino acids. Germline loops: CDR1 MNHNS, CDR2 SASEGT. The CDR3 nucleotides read TGTGCCAGCAGTGAAAGATTACAGAATCTGCCCCAGCATTTT. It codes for CASSERLQNLPQHF.

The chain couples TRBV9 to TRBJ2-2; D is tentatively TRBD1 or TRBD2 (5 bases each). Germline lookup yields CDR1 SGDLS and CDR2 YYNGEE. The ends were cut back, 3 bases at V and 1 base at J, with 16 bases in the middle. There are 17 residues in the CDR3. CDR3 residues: CASSGVVYGGNTGELFF. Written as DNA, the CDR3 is TGTGCCAGCAGCGGAGTTGTTTATGGGGGGAACACCGGGGAGCTGTTTTTT. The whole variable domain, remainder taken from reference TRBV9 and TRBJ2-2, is DSGVTQTPKHLITATGQRVTLRCSPRSGDLSVYWYQQSLDQGLQFLIQYYNGEERAKGNILERFSAQQFPDLHSELNLSSLELGDSALYFCASSGVVYGGNTGELFFGEGSRLTVL.

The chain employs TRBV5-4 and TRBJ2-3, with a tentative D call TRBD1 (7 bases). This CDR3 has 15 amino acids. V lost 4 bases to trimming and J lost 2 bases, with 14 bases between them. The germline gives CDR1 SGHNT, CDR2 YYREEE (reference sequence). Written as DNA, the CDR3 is TGTGCCAGCAGCCCCAGGGGGGACTCCACAGATACGCAGTATTTT. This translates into CASSPRGDSTDTQYF.

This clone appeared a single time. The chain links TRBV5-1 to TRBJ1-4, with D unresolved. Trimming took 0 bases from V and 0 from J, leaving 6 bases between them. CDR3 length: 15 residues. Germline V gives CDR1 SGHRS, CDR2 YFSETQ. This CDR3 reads CASSLGPSTNEKLFF. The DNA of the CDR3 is TGCGCCAGCAGCTTGGGCCCCTCAACTAATGAAAAACTGTTTTTT.

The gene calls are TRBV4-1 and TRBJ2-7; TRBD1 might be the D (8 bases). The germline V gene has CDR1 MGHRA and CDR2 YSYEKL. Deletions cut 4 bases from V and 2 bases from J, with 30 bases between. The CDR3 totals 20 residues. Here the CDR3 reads CASSPSMRTGRVSGTYEQYF. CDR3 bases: TGCGCCAGCAGCCCTTCGATGAGGACAGGGAGGGTTAGCGGTACCTACGAGCAGTACTTC.

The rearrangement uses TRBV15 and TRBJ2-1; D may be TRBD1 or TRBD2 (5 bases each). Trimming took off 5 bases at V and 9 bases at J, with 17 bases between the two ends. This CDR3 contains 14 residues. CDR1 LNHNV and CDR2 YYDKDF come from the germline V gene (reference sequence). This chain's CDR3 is CATSWGTSGGEQFF. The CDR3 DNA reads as TGTGCCACCAGCTGGGGGACGTCGGGTGGTGAGCAGTTCTTC.

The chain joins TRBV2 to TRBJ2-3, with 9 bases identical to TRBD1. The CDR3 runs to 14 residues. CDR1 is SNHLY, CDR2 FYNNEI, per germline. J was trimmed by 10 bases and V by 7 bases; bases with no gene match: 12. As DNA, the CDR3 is TGTGCCAGCATGATGGGACAGGGTTTTGCGCCGCAGTATTTT. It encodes CASMMGQGFAPQYF.

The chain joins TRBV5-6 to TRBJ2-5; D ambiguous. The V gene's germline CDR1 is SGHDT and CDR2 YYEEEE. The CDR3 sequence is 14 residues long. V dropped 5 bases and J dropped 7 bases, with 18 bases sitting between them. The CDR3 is CASSPENEVRTQYF. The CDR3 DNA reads TGTGCCAGCAGTCCCGAAAATGAGGTCCGGACCCAGTACTTC.